The TCR beta chain under discussion was sequenced for a study of blood T cell repertoires in COVID-19. About the study: The origin of the acute and convalescent COVID-19 samples was the United States, Italy and Spain. Sample material is recorded as cDNA or gDNA derived from T cells, B-cell-depleted T cells, or PBMCs.

The authors' processing: How many nucleated cells were present was estimated from reference gene primer amplification. Method: immunoSEQ multiplex PCR; TCRdb's copy keeps in-frame clones and lacks some. V, J and clone size are those of that table, while D and trimming were read from the DNA. The sample holds about 120,000 clones, 75% to 90% seen once. The germline gives CDR1 SGHDT, CDR2 YYEEEE. There are 14 residues in the CDR3. The V gene lost 3 bases and the J gene lost 4 bases, with 11 bases spanning the gap. The table lists this clone with a few counts. The V and J genes are TRBV5-6 and TRBJ2-1; possibly TRBD1 for D (5 bases). The sequenced sample was peripheral blood. This TCR came from a man in his 70s with acute or convalescent COVID-19. This chain's CDR3 is CASSSKTVYNEQFF. DNA of the CDR3: TGTGCCAGCAGCTCTAAGACAGTATACAATGAGCAGTTCTTC.